Below are 27 T cell receptor beta chains sequenced from a single sample in a study of T cells after yellow fever vaccination. Each CDR3 protein is one row after TCRdb ran MiXCR on the 5' RACE reads. The sample carries over 300,000 distinct CDR3 sequences, roughly 3.5% recorded once. Source: PBMCs, taken on the day of the yellow fever booster vaccination. These receptor sequences come from a man aged 18-30 years who received the YFV17D yellow fever vaccine.

This clonotype was seen at least ten times. The rearrangement joins TRBV7-9 to TRBJ2-7; maybe TRBD1 (5 bases). Trimming removed 5 bases from V and 5 bases from J, with 10 bases in between. Germline CDR1 SEHNR, CDR2 FQNEAQ (reference sequence). This CDR3 comprises 12 residues. CDR3 nucleotides: TGTGCCAGCAGCCCCGGACAACACGAGCAGTACTTC. Amino acid sequence: CASSPGQHEQYF.

This clonotype was seen a few times. The CDR3 sequence is CASSMAGEAYNEQFF. CDR3 DNA sequence: TGTGCCAGCAGTATGGCAGGGGAGGCTTACAATGAGCAGTTCTTC. The rearrangement joins TRBV28 to TRBJ2-1, with D perhaps matching TRBD1 or TRBD2 (6 bases each). This CDR3 spans 15 amino acids. CDR1 MDHEN and CDR2 SYDVKM come from the germline V gene. Trimming took 5 bases from V and 4 from J, leaving 15 bases between them.

This clonotype came up a few times. The rearrangement links TRBV6-6 to TRBJ1-1; possibly TRBD1 for D (6 bases). V was pared by 6 bases and J by 1 base, with 12 bases between. The CDR3 is made up of 14 amino acids. Germline loops: CDR1 MNHNY, CDR2 SVGAGI (reference sequence). The CDR3 coding sequence is TGTGCCAGCAGAAACGGACAGTCGAACACTGAAGCTTTCTTT. It encodes CASRNGQSNTEAFF.

The V gene is TRBV7-2, the J gene TRBJ2-7, with TRBD2 as a possible D gene (6 bases). Trimming stripped 2 bases from V and 4 bases from J, with 15 bases between. The germline CDR1 and CDR2 sequences are SGHTA and FQGNSA. CDR3 length: 15 residues. CDR3 nucleotide sequence: TGTGCCAGCAGCTTACTTCTGGTGGAGGGGTACGAGCAGTACTTC. Amino acids: CASSLLLVEGYEQYF.

The chain combines TRBV6-4 with TRBJ2-3; D is unresolved. The V gene lost 11 bases and the J gene lost 1 base, with 7 bases spanning the gap. This CDR3 is 11 amino acids long. From germline, CDR1 is MRHNA and CDR2 SNTAGT. CDR3 bases: TGTGCCCCACCCCGCACAGATACGCAGTATTTT. It encodes CAPPRTDTQYF.

This clonotype has ten or more counts. The chain joins TRBV20-1 to TRBJ1-2; the match to TRBD1 covers 12 bases. Unmatched junction bases numbered 8, after V lost 5 bases and J lost 7 bases. The CDR3 spans 14 residues. From germline, CDR1 is DFQATT and CDR2 SNEGSKA (reference sequence). The CDR3 region is CSAGGTGGSFGYTF. CDR3 bases: TGCAGTGCTGGGGGGACAGGGGGCTCGTTTGGCTACACCTTC.

V and J are TRBV7-2 and TRBJ1-2; maybe TRBD1 (5 bases). The CDR3 runs 12 residues. Germline V gene data show CDR1 as SGHTA and CDR2 as FQGNSA. Trimming removed 7 bases from V and 8 bases from J, with 14 bases in between. The CDR3: CASTIDSSGYTF. The CDR3, as DNA: TGTGCCAGCACCATAGACAGCTCCGGCTACACCTTC.

This clonotype was counted a few times. The J gene is TRBJ2-3, the V gene TRBV7-2; 9 nucleotides match TRBD2. The CDR3 contains 19 residues. Germline-derived CDR1 and CDR2 are SGHTA and FQGNSA. Unmatched junction bases numbered 17, after V lost 3 bases and J lost 4 bases. The CDR3 DNA reads TGTGCCAGCAGCTTTCGGGGACTAGCTGGGTGGGCCAACCCAGATACGCAGTATTTT. This encodes CASSFRGLAGWANPDTQYF. The full variable domain, completed using reference TRBV7-2 and TRBJ2-3, is GAGVSQSPSNKVTEKGKDVELRCDPISGHTALYWYRQSLGQGLEFLIYFQGNSAPDKSGLPSDRFSAERTGGSVSTLTIQRTQQEDSAVYLCASSFRGLAGWANPDTQYFGPGTRLTVL.

Ten or more counts support this clonotype. The J gene is TRBJ1-1, the V gene TRBV5-1; tentative D call: TRBD1 (5 bases). This CDR3 is built from 16 residues. Germline-derived CDR1 and CDR2 are SGHRS and YFSETQ. Trimming removed 4 bases from V and 4 bases from J, with 20 bases in between. The CDR3 reads CASSLGGPQAGTEAFF. The CDR3 DNA sequence: TGCGCCAGCAGCCTGGGGGGACCCCAGGCGGGCACTGAAGCTTTCTTT. Using reference TRBV5-1 and TRBJ1-1 for the parts outside the CDR3, the full variable domain is KAGVTQTPRYLIKTRGQQVTLSCSPISGHRSVSWYQQTPGQGLQFLFEYFSETQRNKGNFPGRFSGRQFSNSRSEMNVSTLELGDSALYLCASSLGGPQAGTEAFFGQGTRLTVV.

This clonotype was observed at least ten times. The chain uses TRBV28 and TRBJ2-3, with TRBD1 matching over 7 bases. J lost 14 bases, V lost 5 bases, and 7 bases had no gene match. Germline CDR1 MDHEN, CDR2 SYDVKM. The CDR3 is 11 residues long. DNA for the CDR3: TGTGCCAGCAGTCTCAGGGGGTGGTGGTATTTT. Amino acid sequence: CASSLRGWWYF.

This chain connects TRBV7-9 to TRBJ2-7, with 10 nucleotides matching TRBD1. This CDR3 is built from 15 residues. V gave up 2 bases and J gave up 5 bases; unmatched junction bases: 6. CDR1 is SEHNR and CDR2 is FQNEAQ in the germline V gene (reference sequence). The CDR3 DNA reads TGTGCCAGCAGCTTAATCGGGACAGGGGTTAACGAGCAGTACGTC. Translated: CASSLIGTGVNEQYV.

This chain joins TRBV6-2 or TRBV6-3 and TRBJ1-4; TRBD1 is a possible D gene (6 bases). Germline loops: CDR1 MNHEY, CDR2 SVGEGT. Trimming cost V 6 bases and J 13 bases, with 12 bases left between them. CDR3 size: 11 residues. The CDR3 loop reads CASRRGDGLFF. In DNA, the CDR3 is TGTGCCAGCAGAAGGGGGGACGGACTGTTTTTT.

This clonotype came up a few times. The V and J genes are TRBV4-1 and TRBJ2-4; D might be TRBD2 (5 bases). The CDR3 runs to 17 residues. Germline V gene lookup returns CDR1 MGHRA and CDR2 YSYEKL. Trimming pared 3 bases from V and 3 bases from J, leaving 18 bases between. This chain's CDR3 is CASSHGIIQRDKNIQYF. DNA for the CDR3: TGCGCCAGCAGCCACGGTATAATACAGAGGGACAAAAACATTCAGTACTTC.

This clonotype has at least ten counts. The V and J genes are TRBV9 and TRBJ2-7; no definite D call. The ends were cut back, 0 bases at V and 6 bases at J, with 13 bases in the middle. Germline V lookup: CDR1 SGDLS, CDR2 YYNGEE. The CDR3 consists of 14 residues. The CDR3 DNA is TGTGCCAGCAGCGTAGACGCGACAAACCGCGAGCAGTACTTC. Its translation: CASSVDATNREQYF.

This clonotype was counted only a few times. The chain joins TRBV6-5 to TRBJ1-2; D is undetermined. The CDR3 totals 12 residues. The V and J ends lost 6 bases and 10 bases respectively, with 15 bases between them. Germline CDR1 and CDR2: MNHEY and SVGAGI. CDR3 coding DNA: TGTGCCAGCAGCCCCGGACGGTTCGACTACACCTTC. Its translation: CASSPGRFDYTF.

This clonotype was observed many times. V is TRBV7-2 and J is TRBJ2-3; D call uncertain. Trimming cost V 0 bases and J 5 bases, with 9 bases left between them. This CDR3 contains 14 residues. Germline assignment: CDR1 SGHTA and CDR2 FQGNSA. Here the CDR3 DNA reads TGTGCCAGCAGCTTAGCGCCCGGTGAAGATACGCAGTATTTT. As protein: CASSLAPGEDTQYF.

This clonotype was seen repeatedly, ten times or more. V is TRBV4-3 and J is TRBJ1-1; D gene unclear. The germline V gene encodes CDR1 LGHNA and CDR2 YSLEER. With 3 bases removed from V and 5 bases from J, the gap between germline ends came to 16 bases. This CDR3 contains 15 residues. Here the CDR3 DNA reads TGCGCCAGCAGCCAGGCAGTCACTGGTCGGACTGAAGCTTTCTTT. Translation: CASSQAVTGRTEAFF.

With respect to this clonotype: Mismatch with germline at one junction end may stem from a read error. This chain uses TRBV7-2 with TRBJ2-1; D not certain. Germline V lookup: CDR1 SGHTA, CDR2 FQGNSA. The CDR3 consists of 12 residues. The CDR3 region is CACSLFGNEQFF. The CDR3, as DNA: TGTGCCTGCAGCTTATTCGGGAATGAGCAGTTCTTC. The full variable domain, in which reference TRBV7-2 and TRBJ2-1 provide the parts outside the CDR3, is GAGVSQSPSNKVTEKGKDVELRCDPISGHTALYWYRQSLGQGLEFLIYFQGNSAPDKSGLPSDRFSAERTGGSVSTLTIQRTQQEDSAVYLCACSLFGNEQFFGPGTRLTVL.

This clonotype has at least ten counts. The rearrangement joins TRBV11-2 to TRBJ1-2; D is ambiguous. V shed 0 bases and J shed 3 bases, with 11 bases lying between them. The CDR3 extends over 15 amino acids. Germline lookup yields CDR1 SGHAT and CDR2 FQNNGV. The DNA for the CDR3 is TGTGCCAGCAGCTTAGATATAGGCCGACACTATGGCTACACCTTC. Amino acids: CASSLDIGRHYGYTF.

This clonotype was seen many times. The chain uses TRBV5-1 and TRBJ2-4, with D hard to call. Germline V lookup: CDR1 SGHRS, CDR2 YFSETQ. This CDR3 is built from 13 residues. Trimming shortened V by 7 bases and J by 5 bases, and 13 bases separated the two germline ends. The CDR3 loop is CASFGDGENIQYF. The CDR3 coding sequence is TGCGCCAGCTTTGGTGACGGTGAAAACATTCAGTACTTC.

This clonotype was recorded many times. In DNA form, the CDR3 reads TGTGCCAGCAGTTTACAGGGTACGAACACCGGGGAGCTGTTTTTT. Its protein is CASSLQGTNTGELFF. The chain couples TRBV12-3 or TRBV12-4 to TRBJ2-2; D may be TRBD1 (5 bases). This CDR3 is built from 15 residues. Trimming removed 2 bases at V and 0 bases at J, with 7 bases between.

The V gene is TRBV12-3 or TRBV12-4, the J gene TRBJ2-7; D possibly corresponds to TRBD1 (6 bases). The V and J ends lost 6 bases and 0 bases respectively, with 9 bases between them. The CDR3 spans 13 residues. The CDR3 DNA reads TGTGCCAGCAGACCCAGGGGCTCCTACGAGCAGTACGTC. Amino acid sequence: CASRPRGSYEQYV.

In this sample, this clonotype turned up many times. The chain has TRBV4-2 and TRBJ1-2, with D perhaps TRBD1 (6 bases). Trimming pared 0 bases from V and 4 bases from J, leaving 15 bases between. This CDR3 has 16 residues. CDR1 and CDR2 from the germline V gene are LGHNA and YNFKEQ. In DNA form, the CDR3 reads TGTGCCAGCAGCCAAGATAGGGGGACACCCTCCTATGGCTACACCTTC. This sequence encodes CASSQDRGTPSYGYTF.

The rearrangement links TRBV4-1 to TRBJ1-1, with D unclear. This CDR3 contains 12 residues. Trimming removed 8 bases from V and 2 bases from J, with 9 bases in between. Looked up from germline, CDR1 is MGHRA and CDR2 is YSYEKL. CDR3 bases: TGCGCCAGCGTCTCTCCTAACACTGAAGCTTTCTTT. Protein: CASVSPNTEAFF.

This clonotype was detected ten times or more. The chain is built from TRBV6-5 and TRBJ2-6; TRBD2 matches at 8 bases. Germline lookup yields CDR1 MNHEY and CDR2 SVGAGI. CDR3 length: 18 residues. With 2 bases clipped from V and 0 bases from J, the junction kept 6 bases outside the gene matches. CDR3 nucleotide sequence: TGTGCCAGCAGTTACAGATTAGCGGGGCTCTCTGGGGCCAACGTCCTGACTTTC. Its protein product is CASSYRLAGLSGANVLTF.

The table lists this clonotype with many counts. The J gene is TRBJ2-3, the V gene TRBV28, with 13 nucleotides matching TRBD2. Germline loops: CDR1 MDHEN, CDR2 SYDVKM. V lost 4 bases to trimming and J lost 8 bases; unmatched junction nucleotides: 6. This CDR3 contains 15 residues. CDR3 amino acids: CASSSPGLAGRTQYF. As DNA, the CDR3 is TGTGCCAGCAGTTCCCCGGGACTAGCGGGGCGTACGCAGTATTTT.

This clonotype was observed many times. This rearrangement joins TRBV4-3 to TRBJ2-5, with 7 positions matching TRBD1. Germline CDR1 and CDR2: LGHNA and YSLEER. This CDR3 contains 17 residues. The trim removed 0 bases at V and 5 bases at J, leaving 12 bases unmatched. CDR3 region: CASSQEISTGVWETQYF. CDR3 in DNA: TGCGCCAGCAGCCAAGAAATCAGTACAGGGGTATGGGAGACCCAGTACTTC.